Listed below are T cell receptor beta chains from one sample, sequenced in a study of response to subunit inactivated influenza vaccine. MiXCR was run by TCRdb on the RT-PCR reads, yielding one entry per CDR3 protein. The table includes 490,000 or so distinct CDR3 sequences, about 8% detected once. The sample in question was PBMCs from blood, obtained less than 30 months after vaccination. The source of these receptors is a man aged 50-75 years who received an inactivated influenza vaccine. CDR3s include the opening cysteine and the closing phenylalanine or tryptophan. A D gene is named only where the DNA matches it firmly. Clone size is not always given. Where it is, it says once, few, many or a class for expanded clones.

j_gene | d_gene | abundance | v_gene | CDR3aa | CDR3nt
TRBJ2-7 | - | - | TRBV5-1 | CASSLGAQGYEQYF | TGCGCCAGCAGCTTGGGGGCACAGGGCTACGAGCAGTACTTC
TRBJ2-3 | - | - | TRBV6-6 | CASTVLDTQYF | TGTGCCAGCACGGTCCTCGATACGCAGTATTTT
TRBJ2-5 | - | few | TRBV7-7 | CASSLSGARQETQYF | TGTGCTAGCAGCTTATCCGGGGCCAGGCAAGAGACCCAGTACTTC
TRBJ2-3 | TRBD2 | few | TRBV6-2/TRBV6-3 | CASTVPPGLAGAGTTDTQYF | TGTGCCAGCACGGTCCCACCGGGACTAGCGGGAGCAGGTACGACAGATACGCAGTATTTT
TRBJ2-7 | - | - | TRBV20-1 | CSARDVGGPLEQYF | TGCAGTGCTAGAGATGTAGGAGGGCCTCTCGAGCAGTACTTC
TRBJ1-1 | - | - | TRBV20-1 | CCARDGQETWNTEAFF | TGCTGTGCTAGAGATGGCCAGGAGACCTGGAACACTGAAGCTTTCTTT
TRBJ2-1 | - | few | TRBV15 | CATSRDRGGGNEQFF | TGTGCCACCAGCAGAGATCGAGGCGGAGGCAATGAGCAGTTCTTC
TRBJ1-4 | - | few | TRBV6-6 | CASSYGASEKLFF | TGTGCCAGCAGTTACGGGGCGAGTGAAAAACTGTTTTTT
TRBJ2-5 | - | - | TRBV6-1 | CASNPIVGAQETQYF | TGTGCCAGCAACCCCATCGTGGGGGCCCAAGAGACCCAGTACTTC
TRBJ1-6 | - | many | TRBV5-1 | CASSSDGSSYNSPLHF | TGCGCCAGCAGCTCCGACGGGAGCTCCTATAATTCACCCCTCCACTTT
TRBJ2-3 | - | few | TRBV6-1 | CASSKGTGVGGRPDTQYF | TGTGCCAGCAGTAAAGGGACCGGTGTGGGGGGGCGACCAGATACGCAGTATTTT
TRBJ2-2 | TRBD1 | few | TRBV6-1 | CASTETGIGELFF | TGTGCCAGCACCGAGACAGGGATCGGGGAGCTGTTTTTT
TRBJ2-4 | - | many | TRBV19 | CASSILDPSKNIQYF | TGTGCCAGTAGTATTCTGGATCCGTCCAAAAACATTCAGTACTTC
TRBJ1-1 | - | - | TRBV7-2 | CASSTGTPNTEAFF | TGTGCCAGCAGCACCGGGACACCAAACACTGAAGCTTTCTTT
TRBJ1-4 | - | few | TRBV6-1 | CASSGTRNEKLFF | TGTGCCAGTTCCGGGACCCGCAATGAAAAACTGTTTTTT
TRBJ2-1 | - | - | TRBV12-3/TRBV12-4 | CASRPDGYNEQFF | TGTGCCAGCAGACCAGACGGGTACAATGAGCAGTTCTTC
TRBJ2-1 | - | - | TRBV7-6 | CASSLDPPSGTRYNEQFF | TGTGCCAGCAGCTTAGACCCGCCCTCCGGGACCCGATACAATGAGCAGTTCTTC
TRBJ1-1 | - | few | TRBV28 | CASSLTAISGMNTEAFF | TGTGCCAGCAGTTTAACCGCTATTTCCGGGATGAACACTGAAGCTTTCTTT
TRBJ1-5 | - | many | TRBV2 | CASSEVGLQPQHF | TGTGCCAGCAGTGAAGTAGGACTTCAGCCCCAGCATTTT
TRBJ1-3 | - | few | TRBV4-3 | CASSQDYMQPYSGNTIYF | TGCGCCAGCAGCCAAGATTACATGCAGCCGTACTCTGGAAACACCATATATTTT
TRBJ1-1 | - | many | TRBV5-1 | CASSFGGRTEAFF | TGCGCCAGCAGCTTCGGGGGGAGGACTGAAGCTTTCTTT
TRBJ2-1 | - | few | TRBV11-1 | CASSLGEMEQFF | TGTGCCAGCAGCTTAGGGGAAATGGAGCAGTTCTTC
TRBJ2-1 | TRBD2 | - | TRBV12-3/TRBV12-4 | CASSGGGGAEQFF | TGTGCCAGCAGTGGCGGGGGGGGCGCTGAGCAGTTCTTC
TRBJ1-6 | - | few | TRBV2 | CASSEGQTNSPLHF | TGTGCCAGCAGTGAGGGGCAGACCAATTCACCCCTCCACTTT
TRBJ2-2 | TRBD2 | - | TRBV6-1 | CASSRSGAGELFF | TGTGCCAGCAGTCGAAGCGGGGCCGGGGAGCTGTTTTTT
TRBJ2-6 | - | many | TRBV29-1 | CSVEVGTGANVLTF | TGCAGCGTTGAAGTAGGGACTGGGGCCAACGTCCTGACTTTC
TRBJ1-2 | TRBD1 | - | TRBV5-1 | CASSPLGQGIYGYTF | TGCGCCAGCAGCCCCCTAGGACAGGGGATCTATGGCTACACCTTC
TRBJ1-5 | - | - | TRBV4-2 | CASSQAGGRNQPQHF | TGTGCCAGCAGCCAAGCGGGGGGCAGGAATCAGCCCCAGCATTTT
TRBJ2-1 | TRBD1 | - | TRBV20-1 | CSARAGTGLNEQFF | TGCAGTGCTAGAGCCGGGACAGGGCTTAATGAGCAGTTCTTC
TRBJ2-6 | TRBD1 | - | TRBV5-1 | CASSVQGPLSGANVLTF | TGCGCCAGCAGCGTACAGGGGCCCCTCTCTGGGGCCAACGTCCTGACTTTC
TRBJ2-1 | - | few | TRBV4-3 | CASSPIVALGESNEQFF | TGCGCCAGCAGCCCGATAGTGGCACTAGGGGAAAGCAATGAGCAGTTCTTC
TRBJ2-7 | TRBD1 | many | TRBV6-2/TRBV6-3 | CASSNRQGRDEQYF | TGTGCCAGCAGTAACCGACAGGGACGGGACGAGCAGTACTTC
TRBJ2-3 | TRBD2 | many | TRBV15 | CATSRPGLGKADTQYF | TGTGCCACCAGCAGACCGGGACTAGGGAAGGCAGATACGCAGTATTTT
TRBJ2-2 | TRBD2 | - | TRBV6-5 | CASSYLALAAGELFF | TGTGCCAGCAGTTACCTAGCCCTAGCGGCCGGGGAGCTGTTTTTT
TRBJ2-7 | TRBD1 | - | TRBV6-1 | CASRPRDRPLEQYF | TGTGCCAGCAGACCCCGGGACAGGCCGCTCGAGCAGTACTTC
TRBJ1-1 | - | - | TRBV5-1 | CASSLEVPTEAFF | TGCGCCAGCAGCTTGGAGGTTCCCACTGAAGCTTTCTTT
TRBJ2-5 | TRBD1 | few | TRBV5-1 | CASSRWDSQETQYF | TGCGCCAGCAGCAGGTGGGACAGCCAAGAGACCCAGTACTTC
TRBJ2-3 | TRBD1 | - | TRBV29-1 | CSVRQGTTTDTQYF | TGCAGCGTACGACAGGGAACGACCACAGATACGCAGTATTTT
TRBJ2-2 | - | - | TRBV20-1 | CSARGGRTTGELFF | TGCAGTGCTAGAGGGGGACGGACCACCGGGGAGCTGTTTTTT
TRBJ1-6 | - | - | TRBV28 | CAVQPSNNSPLHF | TGTGCCGTACAGCCGAGTAATAATTCACCCCTCCACTTT
TRBJ1-6 | - | many | TRBV6-5 | CASSPTNSPLHF | TGTGCCAGCAGCCCAACCAATTCACCCCTCCACTTT
TRBJ1-2 | TRBD1 | - | TRBV18 | CASSLNYRGLNYGYTF | TGTGCCAGCTCACTCAACTACAGGGGGCTTAACTATGGCTACACCTTC
TRBJ1-5 | TRBD1 | many | TRBV6-1 | CASSRTGDGYSNQPQHF | TGTGCCAGCAGTCGGACAGGGGATGGTTATAGCAATCAGCCCCAGCATTTT
TRBJ2-1 | - | many | TRBV7-9 | CASSLGVSSTYNEQFF | TGTGCCAGCAGCTTAGGGGTCTCCTCCACCTACAATGAGCAGTTCTTC
TRBJ2-3 | TRBD2 | - | TRBV20-1 | CSAALAGGSTDTQYF | TGCAGTGCTGCATTAGCGGGAGGGAGCACAGATACGCAGTATTTT
TRBJ2-1 | TRBD2 | many | TRBV6-2/TRBV6-3 | CASMAIGTTIYNEQFF | TGTGCCAGCATGGCCATAGGGACTACTATATACAATGAGCAGTTCTTC
TRBJ2-5 | - | many | TRBV19 | CASSTNGGGETQYF | TGTGCCAGTAGTACAAACGGGGGCGGAGAGACCCAGTACTTC
TRBJ2-7 | - | few | TRBV6-2/TRBV6-3 | CASSYSNSFYEQYF | TGTGCCAGCAGTTACTCGAACAGCTTCTACGAGCAGTACTTC
TRBJ1-2 | TRBD1 | many | TRBV10-2 | CASSEDRGYGYTF | TGCGCCAGCAGTGAGGACAGGGGTTATGGCTACACCTTC
TRBJ2-7 | - | few | TRBV2 | CASRPSYEQYF | TGTGCCAGCAGGCCGTCCTACGAGCAGTACTTC
TRBJ2-3 | TRBD2 | few | TRBV4-2 | CASSQDFRGGVTDTQYF | TGTGCCAGCAGCCAAGATTTTCGGGGGGGGGTTACAGATACGCAGTATTTT
TRBJ2-1 | - | few | TRBV10-3 | CAISETAEPYNEQFF | TGTGCCATCAGTGAAACGGCAGAGCCCTACAATGAGCAGTTCTTC
TRBJ2-5 | TRBD2 | many | TRBV20-1 | CSALRGAGQETQYF | TGCAGTGCCCTGCGGGGGGCCGGACAAGAGACCCAGTACTTC
TRBJ1-2 | - | - | TRBV14 | CASSLDLRPYGYTF | TGTGCCAGCAGCCTAGATCTGCGGCCCTATGGCTACACCTTC
TRBJ2-7 | - | many | TRBV5-1 | CASSDLAVSYEQYF | TGCGCCAGCAGCGACCTAGCAGTCTCATACGAGCAGTACTTC
TRBJ2-5 | TRBD1 | - | TRBV12-3/TRBV12-4 | CASTERGGVKETQYF | TGTGCCAGCACCGAAAGAGGGGGCGTAAAAGAGACCCAGTACTTC
TRBJ1-2 | - | few | TRBV20-1 | CSARDLGREVYGYTF | TGCAGTGCTAGAGATCTGGGCCGAGAAGTCTATGGCTACACCTTC
TRBJ2-5 | TRBD2 | few | TRBV4-1 | CASCQTSGGVETQYF | TGCGCCAGCTGCCAGACTAGCGGGGGCGTCGAGACCCAGTACTTC
TRBJ1-2 | - | few | TRBV18 | CASSPAGVLGYTF | TGTGCCAGCTCACCAGCAGGGGTTCTTGGCTACACCTTC